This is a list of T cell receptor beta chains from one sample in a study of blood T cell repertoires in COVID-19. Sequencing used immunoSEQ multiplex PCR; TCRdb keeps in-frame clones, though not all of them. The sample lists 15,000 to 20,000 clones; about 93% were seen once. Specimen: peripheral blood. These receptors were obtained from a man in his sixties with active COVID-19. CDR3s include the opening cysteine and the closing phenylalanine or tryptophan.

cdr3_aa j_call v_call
CASSFNIWGQGNSYEQYF TRBJ2-7 TRBV11-2
CASSQGLLGETQYF TRBJ2-5 TRBV7-9
CASSPAQAARTEAFF TRBJ1-1 TRBV5-1
CASSVGSRTGVNYGYTF TRBJ1-2 TRBV9
CASSLTTGGLEKLFF TRBJ1-4 TRBV9
CASSFDGGGAGETQYF TRBJ2-5 TRBV5-6
CASSQDRVSRYEQYF TRBJ2-7 TRBV4-1
CASSPPLGASGGKGSTDTQYF TRBJ2-3 TRBV9
CASSVDNEVYEQYF TRBJ2-7 TRBV9
CAISDQGDRGGTEAFF TRBJ1-1 TRBV10-3
CASSLEVGGAGGELFF TRBJ2-2 TRBV5-1
CASRADRLTNEKLFF TRBJ1-4 TRBV6-5
CSVEDGYQETQYF TRBJ2-5 TRBV29-1
CASSLGATATNEKLFF TRBJ1-4 TRBV5-1
CASTTLEGYGYTF TRBJ1-2 TRBV5-1
CASSLYLERYEQFF TRBJ2-1 TRBV5-1
CASSSQAGTEAFF TRBJ1-1 TRBV7-3
CASSEYGTTGTEAFF TRBJ1-1 TRBV6-1